One sample yielded the 24 T cell receptor beta chains listed below, sequenced in a study of T cells in localized non-small cell lung cancer. Sequencing was performed with immunoSEQ multiplex PCR; in TCRdb, only in-frame clones are kept and a portion is missing. Seen here are roughly 39,000 clones, 75% to 85% observed once, and the top ten hold 30% to 35%. The sequenced sample was PBMCs, obtained before any cancer treatment. These receptors were collected from a woman aged 40-70 years with stage II squamous cell lung carcinoma.

This chain uses TRBV28 with TRBJ2-7; D gene uncertain. The CDR3 totals 11 residues. Germline CDR1 reads MDHEN; CDR2 reads SYDVKM. Trimming shortened V by 7 bases and J by 0 bases, and 4 bases separated the two germline ends. CDR3 nucleotides: TGTGCCAGCACTAACTCCTACGAGCAGTACTTC. This codes for CASTNSYEQYF.

V usage is TRBV28 and J usage is TRBJ1-2; D gene ambiguous. With 6 bases removed from V and 5 bases from J, the gap between germline ends came to 13 bases. The CDR3 covers 13 residues. Germline lookup yields CDR1 MDHEN and CDR2 SYDVKM. Here the CDR3 reads CASRPGVLYGYTF. The CDR3 nucleotides are TGTGCCAGCAGGCCAGGAGTGTTGTATGGCTACACCTTC.

This chain uses TRBV9 with TRBJ2-6; unclear D gene. V lost 4 bases and J 0 bases, leaving 11 bases between the germline ends. The V gene's germline CDR1 is SGDLS and CDR2 YYNGEE. This CDR3 contains 16 residues. The CDR3 bases are TGTGCCAGCAGCCCACGACAAGGCTCTGGGGCCAACGTCCTGACTTTC. This translates into CASSPRQGSGANVLTF.

The chain recombines TRBV28 with TRBJ1-2; D call uncertain. Germline CDR1 is MDHEN and CDR2 is SYDVKM. This CDR3 region has 11 residues. V lost 6 bases to trimming and J lost 8 bases, with 10 bases between them. CDR3 amino acids: CASRRYRGYTF. CDR3 sequence (DNA): TGTGCCAGCAGACGTTATCGGGGCTACACCTTC.

The rearrangement uses TRBV7-2 and TRBJ2-3; D unclear. Trimming took 6 bases from V and 0 from J, leaving 7 bases between them. The CDR3 runs to 13 residues. CDR1 is SGHTA, CDR2 FQGNSA, per germline. As DNA, the CDR3 is TGTGCCAGCAGACCTCCTAGCACAGATACGCAGTATTTT. It encodes CASRPPSTDTQYF.

The V and J genes are TRBV6-5 and TRBJ2-7; D may be TRBD1 or TRBD2 (5 bases each). V gave up 2 bases and J gave up 6 bases, with 14 bases separating them. Germline CDR1 reads MNHEY; CDR2 reads SVGAGI. The length of the CDR3 is 14 residues. The CDR3 is CASSYVGDPSEQYV. The CDR3 bases are TGTGCCAGCAGTTACGTTGGGGACCCATCCGAGCAGTACGTC.

The gene calls are TRBV28 and TRBJ2-5; 10 bases are a match to TRBD1. The length of the CDR3 is 15 residues. After removal of 3 bases from V and 4 bases from J, the junction contained 5 bases not matched to a gene. Germline CDR1 reads MDHEN; CDR2 reads SYDVKM. The CDR3, as DNA: TGTGCCAGCAGTTTTTCGAGGACAGGGGGAGAGACCCAGTACTTC. Its translation: CASSFSRTGGETQYF.

The rearrangement uses TRBV19 and TRBJ2-1; the D gene is possibly TRBD2 (5 bases). This CDR3 has 15 residues. Per the germline V gene, CDR1 is LNHDA and CDR2 is SQIVND (reference sequence). The V and J ends lost 7 bases and 0 bases respectively, with 13 bases between them. CDR3 loop: CASNIGGSSYNEQFF. The DNA of the CDR3 is TGTGCCAGTAATATCGGCGGGTCCTCCTACAATGAGCAGTTCTTC. Combining the CDR3 with reference TRBV19 and TRBJ2-1 gives the whole variable domain DGGITQSPKYLFRKEGQNVTLSCEQNLNHDAMYWYRQDPGQGLRLIYYSQIVNDFQKGDIAEGYSVSREKKESFPLTVTSAQKNPTAFYLCASNIGGSSYNEQFFGPGTRLTVL.

This sequence joins TRBV19 and TRBJ1-5; D is unclear. This CDR3 has 13 residues. Germline assignment: CDR1 LNHDA and CDR2 SQIVND (reference sequence). Trimming left V 7 bases short and J 6 bases short, with 13 bases between. DNA for the CDR3: TGTGCCAGTACCATTGGACTCACTCAGCCCCAGCATTTT. Residues: CASTIGLTQPQHF.

This clone appeared a few times. V is TRBV19 and J is TRBJ2-3; 7 bases are a match to TRBD1. CDR1 LNHDA and CDR2 SQIVND come from the germline V gene (reference sequence). V shed 8 bases, J shed 6 bases, and the junction held 8 bases outside the gene matches. The CDR3 runs 13 residues. CDR3 nucleotides: TGTGCCAGTCGGGACAGCCAAGAGGATACGCAGTATTTT. The encoded protein is CASRDSQEDTQYF.

Here the CDR3 DNA reads TGTGCCAGCAGCTCGGGCGCGGGAGGGCCGCAAGAGACCCAGTACTTC. Its protein is CASSSGAGGPQETQYF. This chain uses TRBV7-3 with TRBJ2-5; TRBD2 matches 9 bases. With 4 bases clipped from V and 2 bases from J, the junction kept 8 bases outside the gene matches. The CDR3 covers 16 residues. CDR1 and CDR2 from the germline V gene are SGHTA and FQGTGA. Together with reference TRBV7-3 and TRBJ2-5, the CDR3 gives the full variable domain: GAGVSQTPSNKVTEKGKYVELRCDPISGHTALYWYRQSLGQGPEFLIYFQGTGAADDSGLPNDRFFAVRPEGSVSTLKIQRTERGDSAVYLCASSSGAGGPQETQYFGPGTRLLVL.

The V gene is TRBV7-9, the J gene TRBJ1-4, with D unclear. The CDR3 is 17 amino acids. V shed 4 bases and J shed 0 bases, with 15 bases lying between them. In germline, CDR1 is SEHNR, CDR2 FQNEAQ (reference sequence). CDR3 in amino acids: CASSSGVVAATNEKLFF. The CDR3 bases are TGTGCCAGCAGCTCGGGAGTAGTCGCTGCAACTAATGAAAAACTGTTTTTT.

This clone ranks as large. V and J are TRBV19 and TRBJ1-1; 7 nucleotides align to TRBD1. The CDR3 is made up of 15 amino acids. V shed 4 bases, J shed 5 bases, and the junction held 10 bases outside the gene matches. Per germline, CDR1 LNHDA and CDR2 SQIVND (reference sequence). CDR3 in DNA: TGTGCCAGTAGTAACCTTACAGGGGCGGGTACTGAAGCTTTCTTT. Translation: CASSNLTGAGTEAFF.

The V and J genes are TRBV2 and TRBJ1-1; weak D call: TRBD1 (6 bases). The CDR3 is made up of 17 amino acids. Germline V gene lookup returns CDR1 SNHLY and CDR2 FYNNEI. V dropped 5 bases and J dropped 0 bases, with 19 bases sitting between them. The CDR3 DNA sequence: TGTGCCAGCAGTTCGCCCTTGGACAGTCCTCTGAACACTGAAGCTTTCTTT. This sequence encodes CASSSPLDSPLNTEAFF.

This chain joins TRBV6-1 and TRBJ2-7, with 10 bases lining up with TRBD1. The V gene's germline CDR1 is MNHNS and CDR2 SASEGT. Trimming at V came to 5 bases and at J to 3 bases, leaving 4 bases not matched to a gene. This CDR3 comprises 14 residues. The CDR3 here is CASSSGQGIYEQYF. CDR3 sequence (DNA): TGTGCCAGCAGTTCGGGACAGGGGATCTACGAGCAGTACTTC.

V gene TRBV4-1 combines with J gene TRBJ2-7; TRBD2 is a possible D gene (6 bases). Germline assignment: CDR1 MGHRA and CDR2 YSYEKL. Trimming took 4 bases from V and 3 from J, leaving 16 bases between them. CDR3 length: 15 amino acids. The CDR3 here is CASSRQDGGLYEQYF. In nucleotides, the CDR3 is TGCGCCAGCAGCCGCCAAGACGGGGGACTCTACGAGCAGTACTTC.

This clone occurred a few times. The chain couples TRBV28 to TRBJ1-2; TRBD1 is a possible D gene (5 bases). V lost 5 bases and J lost 7, with 23 bases in between. The CDR3 is 16 residues long. Germline V gene sequence: CDR1 MDHEN, CDR2 SYDVKM. DNA for the CDR3: TGTGCCAGCAGTCCCCAAGCGGGGACGCTGGGGGGTGGCTACACCTTC. It yields the protein CASSPQAGTLGGGYTF.

The chain joins TRBV5-6 to TRBJ2-6; D possibly corresponds to TRBD2 (6 bases). CDR3 length: 15 residues. V was shortened by 3 bases and J by 5 bases, with 12 bases between the two germline ends. Germline V gene lookup returns CDR1 SGHDT and CDR2 YYEEEE. The CDR3 protein is CASSSEGWWANVLTF. The CDR3 nucleotides read TGTGCCAGCAGCTCGGAGGGCTGGTGGGCCAACGTCCTGACTTTC.

This sequence joins TRBV19 and TRBJ1-1; D is unclear. V was pared by 9 bases and J by 8 bases, with 22 bases between. Germline CDR1 is LNHDA and CDR2 is SQIVND (reference sequence). This CDR3 contains 14 residues. The CDR3 nucleotides read TGTGCCAGCGCCCCAGCCGAGTACCCCCCAGAAGCTTTCTTT. It specifies CASAPAEYPPEAFF.

This chain connects TRBV27 to TRBJ1-2, with TRBD1 as a possible D gene (5 bases). The V gene's germline CDR1 is MNHEY and CDR2 SMNVEV (reference sequence). The CDR3 is 13 amino acids. The germline V and J ends were trimmed by 7 bases and 2 bases, with 11 bases remaining between them. CDR3 DNA: TGTGCCAGCACGAAGGGGTTAAACTATGGCTACACCTTC. Its protein is CASTKGLNYGYTF.

The CDR3 protein is CASRTGAAFEQFF. CDR3 DNA sequence: TGTGCCTCAAGGACAGGGGCGGCTTTTGAGCAGTTCTTC. This chain links TRBV19 with TRBJ2-1; 9 bases are a match to TRBD1. CDR3 length: 13 amino acids. Germline lookup yields CDR1 LNHDA and CDR2 SQIVND (reference sequence). V was pared by 11 bases and J by 9 bases, with 11 bases of the junction left unmatched.

The rearrangement links TRBV28 to TRBJ2-5; the D is unclear. V dropped 5 bases and J dropped 5 bases, with 21 bases sitting between them. CDR3 length: 16 amino acids. Germline V gives CDR1 MDHEN, CDR2 SYDVKM. The CDR3 sequence is CASSPVGLPGRETQYF. Here the CDR3 DNA reads TGTGCCAGCAGTCCCGTTGGGCTTCCGGGTCGGGAGACCCAGTACTTC. Using reference TRBV28 and TRBJ2-5 for the parts outside the CDR3, the full variable domain is DVKVTQSSRYLVKRTGEKVFLECVQDMDHENMFWYRQDPGLGLRLIYFSYDVKMKEKGDIPEGYSVSREKKERFSLILESASTNQTSMYLCASSPVGLPGRETQYFGPGTRLLVL.

The rearrangement uses TRBV28 and TRBJ2-1; 7 bases match TRBD2. V shed 5 bases and J 5 bases; nucleotides not matched to a gene: 12. This CDR3 comprises 16 residues. Germline V gene sequence: CDR1 MDHEN, CDR2 SYDVKM. CDR3 protein: CASSSTGGGNNNEQFF. The CDR3 DNA reads TGTGCCAGCAGTAGTACTGGGGGGGGAAACAACAATGAGCAGTTCTTC.

Written as DNA, the CDR3 is TGCAGCGTTGAAAATCAGGTTGGCGGCACAGATACGCAGTATTTT. Amino acid sequence: CSVENQVGGTDTQYF. The chain uses TRBV29-1 and TRBJ2-3; D call uncertain. V shed 2 bases and J shed 1 base, with 13 bases lying between them. Germline assignment: CDR1 SQVTM and CDR2 ANQGSEA. The CDR3 runs to 15 residues.